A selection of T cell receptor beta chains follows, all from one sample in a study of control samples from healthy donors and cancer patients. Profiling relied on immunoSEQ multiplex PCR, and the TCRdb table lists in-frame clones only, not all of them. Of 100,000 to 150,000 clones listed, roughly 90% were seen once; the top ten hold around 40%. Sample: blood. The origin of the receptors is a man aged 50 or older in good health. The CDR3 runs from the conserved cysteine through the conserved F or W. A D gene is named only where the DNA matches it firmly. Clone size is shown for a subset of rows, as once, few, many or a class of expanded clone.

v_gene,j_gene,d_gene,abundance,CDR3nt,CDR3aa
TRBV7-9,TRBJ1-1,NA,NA,TGTGCCAGCAGCTTAGGGAGGGGCTTCGAAGTTTTCTTT,CASSLGRGFEVFF
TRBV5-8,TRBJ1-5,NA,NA,TGTGCCAGCAGTTATACAGGAGGAGGGTCCTACAATCAGCCCCAGCATTTT,CASSYTGGGSYNQPQHF
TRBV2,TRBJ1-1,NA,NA,TGTGCCAGCAGAGGCTGGCTGACAGGTGTGAACACTGAAGCTTTCTTT,CASRGWLTGVNTEAFF
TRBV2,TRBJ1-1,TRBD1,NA,TGTGCCAGCAGTGAAACTCGGGACAGGGGGTCCGACACTGAAGCTTTCTTT,CASSETRDRGSDTEAFF
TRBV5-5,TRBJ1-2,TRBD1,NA,TGTGCCAGCAGCTCAGGACAGGGAGACTATGGCTACACCTTC,CASSSGQGDYGYTF
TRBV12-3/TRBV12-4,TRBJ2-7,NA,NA,TGTGCCAGCAGTTTAGGAAGCTACGAGCAGTACTTC,CASSLGSYEQYF
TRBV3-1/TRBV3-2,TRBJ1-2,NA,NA,TGTGCCAGCAGCCGCGCCGGGAGCCGAGGGAATGGCTACACCTTC,CASSRAGSRGNGYTF
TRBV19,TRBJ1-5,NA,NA,TGTGCCAGTAGTATACCGGGCAAAGGGGAGCAGCCCCAGCATTTT,CASSIPGKGEQPQHF
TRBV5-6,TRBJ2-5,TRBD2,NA,TGTGCCAGCAGCTTCCGACTAGCGGGAAAAGAGACCCAGTACTTC,CASSFRLAGKETQYF
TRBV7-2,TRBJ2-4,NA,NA,TGTGCCAGCAGCCCACAGGGTTTGACCAAAAACATTCAGTACTTC,CASSPQGLTKNIQYF
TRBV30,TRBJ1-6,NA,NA,TGTGCCTGGAGTACTCAGCTCTCTCCCCTCCACTTT,CAWSTQLSPLHF
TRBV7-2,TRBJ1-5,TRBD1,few,TGTGCCAGCAGCCAACAGGGGGCCACCAGCAATCAGCCCCAGCATTTT,CASSQQGATSNQPQHF
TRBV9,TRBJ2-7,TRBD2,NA,TGTGCCAGCAGCGCCCAGCGGGACTACGAGCAGTACTTC,CASSAQRDYEQYF
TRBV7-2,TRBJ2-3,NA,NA,TGTGCCAGCAGCTTAGGCGGGGCTCGCAGGAATACGCAGTATTTT,CASSLGGARRNTQYF
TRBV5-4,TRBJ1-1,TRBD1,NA,TGTGCCAGCAGCCAGGGACAGTTGAACACTGAAGCTTTCTTT,CASSQGQLNTEAFF
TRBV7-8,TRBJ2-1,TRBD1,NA,TGTGCCAGCAGCTCGGGACAGGGATCCTACAATGAGCAGTTCTTC,CASSSGQGSYNEQFF
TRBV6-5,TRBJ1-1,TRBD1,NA,TGTGCCAGCACCCTACAGGGGCCGAACACTGAAGCTTTCTTT,CASTLQGPNTEAFF
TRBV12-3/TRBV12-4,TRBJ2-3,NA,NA,TGTGCCAGCAGTTTAGTCGGCACAGATACGCAGTATTTT,CASSLVGTDTQYF
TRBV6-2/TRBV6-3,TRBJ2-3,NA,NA,TGTGCCAGCAGTTTGGGTGTGAACCCAGATACGCAGTATTTT,CASSLGVNPDTQYF
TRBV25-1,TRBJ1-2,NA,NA,TGTGCCAGCAGTAAGGGGGAGGGTAACTATGGCTACACCTTC,CASSKGEGNYGYTF
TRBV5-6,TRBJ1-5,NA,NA,TGTGCCAGCAGCCGGGGACAATCTAGCAATCAGCCCCAGCATTTT,CASSRGQSSNQPQHF
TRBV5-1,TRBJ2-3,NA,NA,TGCGCCAGCAGCTTGGGGCCGCCAGCCACAGATACGCAGTATTTT,CASSLGPPATDTQYF
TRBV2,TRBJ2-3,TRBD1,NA,TGTGCCAGCAGTGAAGCTCACCGGGACAGGGAAGCAGATACGCAGTATTTT,CASSEAHRDREADTQYF